This T cell receptor beta chain was identified in a study of CD8+ T cells in alopecia areata. Following RNA extraction, reverse transcription yielded cDNA that acted as the sequencing template. Only in-frame clones appear in the TCRdb table, and some are missing; sequencing was by immunoSEQ multiplex PCR. Altogether around 140,000 clones are present, about half being singletons, with the ten largest covering 0.8% to 1%. Trimming shortened V by 4 bases and J by 7 bases, and 13 bases separated the two germline ends. The CDR3 has 12 residues. Germline V lookup: CDR1 SQVTM, CDR2 ANQGSEA. Specimen: CD4+ T cells sorted from blood, collected at week 0. This TCR was recovered from a human donor with alopecia areata. V usage is TRBV29-1 and J usage is TRBJ1-1; perhaps TRBD1 as D (6 bases). CDR3: CSVGGLGGEAFF. The CDR3 DNA sequence: TGCAGCGTTGGGGGGCTCGGGGGTGAAGCTTTCTTT.